This passage covers 11 T cell receptor beta chains from one sample sequenced in a study of cytomegalovirus exposure and HLA in healthy donors. Both 60 Vbeta primers and 13 Jbeta primers went into the PCR. Some clones are missing from TCRdb's copy, which holds only in-frame ones; the method was immunoSEQ multiplex PCR. The sample includes about 130,000 clones, roughly 71% seen only once; the top ten take 5.5% to 7.5%. The sequencing input was PBMCs. The origin of the receptors is a woman aged 45-59 years in good health and CMV-seropositive.

J is TRBJ1-1 and V is TRBV11-2; 8 positions agree with TRBD1. Germline V lookup: CDR1 SGHAT, CDR2 FQNNGV. This CDR3 is built from 14 residues. The trim removed 5 bases at V and 3 bases at J, leaving 5 bases unmatched. The DNA of the CDR3 is TGTGCCAGCAGCGCAGGGGGCTCGGACACTGAAGCTTTCTTT. It translates to CASSAGGSDTEAFF.

The chain combines TRBV19 with TRBJ1-5; D is possibly TRBD1 (6 bases). V lost 9 bases, J lost 6 bases, and 15 bases lay in between. Germline loops: CDR1 LNHDA, CDR2 SQIVND (reference sequence). The CDR3 extends over 13 amino acids. The chain's CDR3 is CASSQTGIQPQHF. The CDR3 DNA sequence: TGTGCCAGCAGCCAAACAGGGATTCAGCCCCAGCATTTT.

This chain connects TRBV27 to TRBJ1-1; TRBD1 matches 9 bases. This CDR3 comprises 17 residues. Trimming removed 2 bases from V and 0 bases from J; junction bases left unmatched: 7. Germline-derived CDR1 and CDR2 are MNHEY and SMNVEV (reference sequence). CDR3 loop: CASSLLTGGGLNTEAFF. The CDR3 nucleotides are TGTGCCAGCAGTTTACTCACAGGGGGCGGGTTGAACACTGAAGCTTTCTTT.

This clone was detected only once. The chain has TRBV7-9 and TRBJ1-4; D is perhaps TRBD1 (6 bases). Trimming stripped 6 bases from V and 0 bases from J, with 14 bases between. The CDR3 is made up of 16 amino acids. From germline, CDR1 is SEHNR and CDR2 FQNEAQ (reference sequence). Here the CDR3 DNA reads TGTGCCAGCAGACGAGGACAGTCCACAACTAATGAAAAACTGTTTTTT. Amino acids: CASRRGQSTTNEKLFF.

This clone was detected once. The chain combines TRBV30 with TRBJ1-5; the D gene is possibly TRBD1 (5 bases). The CDR3 runs to 16 residues. V was shortened by 5 bases and J by 2 bases, with 19 bases between the two germline ends. Per germline, CDR1 GTSNPN and CDR2 SVGIG (reference sequence). CDR3 DNA sequence: TGTGCCTGGGACGCTGGGGCCAGAAAGGGCAATCAGCCCCAGCATTTT. Residues: CAWDAGARKGNQPQHF.

The chain has TRBV28 and TRBJ1-2; D is undetermined. This CDR3 contains 11 residues. Trimming removed 6 bases at V and 10 bases at J, with 12 bases between. Germline values: CDR1 MDHEN, CDR2 SYDVKM. Written as DNA, the CDR3 is TGTGCCAGCAGCCTCTCAGATTTCTACACCTTC. It specifies CASSLSDFYTF.

The chain has TRBV6-1 and TRBJ1-6; D is unresolved. Per the germline V gene, CDR1 is MNHNS and CDR2 is SASEGT. Trimming shortened V by 9 bases and J by 10 bases, and 13 bases separated the two germline ends. This CDR3 is 12 amino acids long. This CDR3 reads CASRPERSPLHF. The CDR3 DNA is TGTGCCAGTCGGCCGGAGCGGTCACCCCTCCACTTT.

The chain recombines TRBV6-6 with TRBJ1-1; D not resolved. The CDR3 is 10 residues long. Per the germline V gene, CDR1 is MNHNY and CDR2 is SVGAGI (reference sequence). V lost 7 bases, J lost 10 bases, and 10 bases lay in between. CDR3 coding DNA: TGTGCCAGCACGGGTTCTCTAGCTTTCTTT. Translating gives CASTGSLAFF.

The chain carries TRBV19 and TRBJ1-5; 7 nucleotides align to TRBD1. Per germline, CDR1 LNHDA and CDR2 SQIVND (reference sequence). This CDR3 comprises 15 residues. Unmatched junction bases numbered 10, after V lost 6 bases and J lost 5 bases. The CDR3 reads CASSAEGGGYQPQHF. DNA of the CDR3: TGTGCCAGTAGCGCGGAAGGGGGCGGTTATCAGCCCCAGCATTTT.

This clone came up a few times. This rearrangement joins TRBV6-1 to TRBJ1-1; possible D gene TRBD1, 6 bases. CDR1 is MNHNS, CDR2 SASEGT, per germline. Between the trimmed V and J ends, which lost 4 bases and 8 bases, there was a span of 14 bases. This CDR3 comprises 13 residues. The CDR3 DNA is TGTGCCAGCAGTGTACAGGGTTCGGCCGAAGCTTTCTTT. Amino acids: CASSVQGSAEAFF.

V and J are TRBV5-8 and TRBJ1-5; no definite D call. Germline V lookup: CDR1 SGHTS, CDR2 YDEGEE. The CDR3 loop spans 13 amino acids. The V end lost 5 bases, the J end lost 7 bases, and 13 bases lay between the germline ends. This chain's CDR3 is CASRLRGGQPQHF. CDR3 nucleotides: TGTGCCAGCAGACTGCGGGGTGGGCAGCCCCAGCATTTT.